This T cell receptor beta chain was identified during a study of PD-L1 blockade in urothelial cancer. Method: immunoSEQ multiplex PCR; TCRdb's copy keeps in-frame clones and lacks some. The sample contains about 50,000 clones, roughly 75% of which appear only once. Time point here: pretreatment peripheral blood. The receptor comes from a man between 65 and 80 years old with urothelial cancer. Sequencing used PBMCs, obtained around atezolizumab (anti-PD-L1) treatment.

In DNA form, the CDR3 reads TGTGCCATCAGGGGGGGAACCAAAAACATTCAGTACTTC. It encodes CAIRGGTKNIQYF. V and J are TRBV10-3 and TRBJ2-4, with a weak D call TRBD2 (6 bases). CDR1 and CDR2 from the germline V gene are ENHRY and SYGVKD. The V end was cut by 6 bases, the J end by 2 bases, with 8 bases between. This CDR3 has 13 residues.